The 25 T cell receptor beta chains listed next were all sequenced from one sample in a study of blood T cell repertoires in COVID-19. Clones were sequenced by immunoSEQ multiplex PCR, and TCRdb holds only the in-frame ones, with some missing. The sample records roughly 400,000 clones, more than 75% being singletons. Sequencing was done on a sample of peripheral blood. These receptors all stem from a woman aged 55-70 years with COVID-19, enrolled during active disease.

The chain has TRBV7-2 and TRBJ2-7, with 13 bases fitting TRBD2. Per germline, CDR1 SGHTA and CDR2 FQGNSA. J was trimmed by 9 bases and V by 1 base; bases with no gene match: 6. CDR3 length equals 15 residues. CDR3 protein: CASSLGGLAGFWQYF. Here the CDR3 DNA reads TGTGCCAGCAGCTTAGGGGGACTAGCGGGGTTCTGGCAGTACTTC.

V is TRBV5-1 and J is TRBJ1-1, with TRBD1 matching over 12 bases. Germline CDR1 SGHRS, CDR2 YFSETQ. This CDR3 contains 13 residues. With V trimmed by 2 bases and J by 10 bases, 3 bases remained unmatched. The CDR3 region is CASSLLGQGAAFF. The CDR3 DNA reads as TGCGCCAGCAGCTTATTGGGACAGGGGGCAGCTTTCTTT.

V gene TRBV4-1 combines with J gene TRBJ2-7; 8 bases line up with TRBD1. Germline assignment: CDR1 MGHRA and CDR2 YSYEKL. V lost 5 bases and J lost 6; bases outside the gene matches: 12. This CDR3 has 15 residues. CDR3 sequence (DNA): TGCGCCAGCAGCGCGCAGGGGGCGCTTTCACTCGAGCAGTACTTC. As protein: CASSAQGALSLEQYF.

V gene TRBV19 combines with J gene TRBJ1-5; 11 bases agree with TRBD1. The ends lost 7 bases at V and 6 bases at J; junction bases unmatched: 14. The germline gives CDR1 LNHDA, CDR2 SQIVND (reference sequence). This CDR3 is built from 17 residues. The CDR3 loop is CASTFSGQGARSQPQHF. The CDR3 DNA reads TGTGCCAGTACCTTTTCCGGACAGGGGGCGCGGTCTCAGCCCCAGCATTTT.

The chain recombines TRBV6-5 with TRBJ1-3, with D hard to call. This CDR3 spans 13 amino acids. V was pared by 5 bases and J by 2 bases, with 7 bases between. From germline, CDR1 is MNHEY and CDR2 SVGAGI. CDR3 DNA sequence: TGTGCCAGCAGTAGAGGGACTGGAAACACCATATATTTT. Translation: CASSRGTGNTIYF.

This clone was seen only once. The CDR3 nucleotides read TGTGCCAGCAGGATCGTACAGGGGGCGGGCTACACCTTC. Translation: CASRIVQGAGYTF. The chain is built from TRBV28 and TRBJ1-2; 9 bases map to TRBD1. Germline V gives CDR1 MDHEN, CDR2 SYDVKM. With V trimmed by 6 bases and J by 8 bases, 7 bases remained unmatched. This CDR3 has 13 residues.

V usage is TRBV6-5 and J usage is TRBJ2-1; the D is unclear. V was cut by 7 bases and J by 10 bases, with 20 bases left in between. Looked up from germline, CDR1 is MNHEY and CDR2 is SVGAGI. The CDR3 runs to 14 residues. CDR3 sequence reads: CASNSVSNDWEQFF. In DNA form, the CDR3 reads TGTGCCAGCAATTCGGTTTCTAACGACTGGGAGCAGTTCTTC.

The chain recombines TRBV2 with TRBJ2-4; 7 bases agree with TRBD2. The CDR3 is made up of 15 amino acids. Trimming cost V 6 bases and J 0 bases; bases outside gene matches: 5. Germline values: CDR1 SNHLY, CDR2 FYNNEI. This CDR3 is CASSGTNLAKNIQYF. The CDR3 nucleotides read TGTGCCAGCAGCGGGACTAATCTAGCCAAAAACATTCAGTACTTC.

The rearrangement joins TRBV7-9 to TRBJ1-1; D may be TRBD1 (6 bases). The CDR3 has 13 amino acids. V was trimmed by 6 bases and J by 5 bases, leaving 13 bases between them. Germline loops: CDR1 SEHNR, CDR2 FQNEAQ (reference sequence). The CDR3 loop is CASRVRGGTEAFF. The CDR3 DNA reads TGTGCCAGCAGGGTCAGGGGCGGGACTGAAGCTTTCTTT.

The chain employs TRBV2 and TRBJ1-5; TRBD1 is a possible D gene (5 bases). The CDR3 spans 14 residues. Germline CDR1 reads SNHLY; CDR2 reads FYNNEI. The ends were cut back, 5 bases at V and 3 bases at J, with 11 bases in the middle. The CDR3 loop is CASSQDSSNQPQHF. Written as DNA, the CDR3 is TGTGCCAGCAGTCAAGACAGCTCCAATCAGCCCCAGCATTTT.

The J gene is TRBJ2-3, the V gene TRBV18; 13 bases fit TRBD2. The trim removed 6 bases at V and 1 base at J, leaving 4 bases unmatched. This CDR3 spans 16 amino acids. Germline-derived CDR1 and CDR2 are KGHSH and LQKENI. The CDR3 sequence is CASSQLAGGRTDTQYF. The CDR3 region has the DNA TGTGCCAGCTCCCAACTAGCGGGGGGGCGCACAGATACGCAGTATTTT.

The CDR3 loop reads CASSQRTSGGTRKDTQYF. In nucleotides, the CDR3 is TGTGCCAGCAGCCAACGGACTAGCGGGGGTACTCGTAAAGATACGCAGTATTTT. The chain recombines TRBV14 with TRBJ2-3; 13 nucleotides agree with TRBD2. This CDR3 contains 18 residues. Germline V gives CDR1 SGHDN, CDR2 FVKESK. V was clipped by 2 bases and J by 5 bases; unmatched bases: 10.

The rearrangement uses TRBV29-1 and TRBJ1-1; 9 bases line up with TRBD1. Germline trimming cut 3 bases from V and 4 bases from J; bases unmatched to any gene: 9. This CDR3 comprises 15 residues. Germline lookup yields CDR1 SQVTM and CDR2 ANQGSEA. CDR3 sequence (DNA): TGCAGCGTTGACTCTTCCACAGGGGGCTTCACTGAAGCTTTCTTT. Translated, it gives CSVDSSTGGFTEAFF.

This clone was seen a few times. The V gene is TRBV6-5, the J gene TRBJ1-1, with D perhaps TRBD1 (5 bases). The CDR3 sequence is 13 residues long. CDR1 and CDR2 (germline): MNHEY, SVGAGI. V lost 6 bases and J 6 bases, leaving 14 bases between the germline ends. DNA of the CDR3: TGTGCCAGCAGGCGGGGACGGGGCGCTGAAGCTTTCTTT. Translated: CASRRGRGAEAFF.

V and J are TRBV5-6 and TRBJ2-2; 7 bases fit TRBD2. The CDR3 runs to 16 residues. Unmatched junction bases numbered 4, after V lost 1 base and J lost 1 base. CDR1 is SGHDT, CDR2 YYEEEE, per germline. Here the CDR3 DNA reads TGTGCCAGCAGCTTGCGGCGGGGGTGGAACACCGGGGAGCTGTTTTTT. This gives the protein CASSLRRGWNTGELFF. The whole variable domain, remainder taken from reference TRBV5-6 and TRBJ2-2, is DAGVTQSPTHLIKTRGQQVTLRCSPKSGHDTVSWYQQALGQGPQFIFQYYEEEERQRGNFPDRFSGHQFPNYSSELNVNALLLGDSALYLCASSLRRGWNTGELFFGEGSRLTVL.

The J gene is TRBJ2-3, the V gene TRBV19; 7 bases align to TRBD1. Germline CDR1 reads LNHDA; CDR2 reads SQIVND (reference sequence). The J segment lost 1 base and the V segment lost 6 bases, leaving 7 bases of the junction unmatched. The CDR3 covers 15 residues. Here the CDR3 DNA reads TGTGCCAGTAGCCGGGGACAGTATGGCACAGATACGCAGTATTTT. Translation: CASSRGQYGTDTQYF. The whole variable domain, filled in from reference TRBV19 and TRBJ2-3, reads DGGITQSPKYLFRKEGQNVTLSCEQNLNHDAMYWYRQDPGQGLRLIYYSQIVNDFQKGDIAEGYSVSREKKESFPLTVTSAQKNPTAFYLCASSRGQYGTDTQYFGPGTRLTVL.

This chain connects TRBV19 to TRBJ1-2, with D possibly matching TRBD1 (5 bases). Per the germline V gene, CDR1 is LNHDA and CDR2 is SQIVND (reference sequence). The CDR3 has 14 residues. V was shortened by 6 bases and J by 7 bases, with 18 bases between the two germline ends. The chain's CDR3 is CASSRRGDLVGYTF. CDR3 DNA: TGTGCCAGTAGCCGGAGGGGCGACTTAGTTGGCTACACCTTC.

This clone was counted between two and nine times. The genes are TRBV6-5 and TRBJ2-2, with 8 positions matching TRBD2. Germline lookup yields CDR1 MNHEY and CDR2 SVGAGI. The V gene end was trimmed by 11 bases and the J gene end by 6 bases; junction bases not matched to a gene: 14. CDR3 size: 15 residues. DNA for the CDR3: TGTGCCTCCCGGCGGCTTCGGGAGGGGTCCGGGGAGCTGTTTTTT. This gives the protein CASRRLREGSGELFF.

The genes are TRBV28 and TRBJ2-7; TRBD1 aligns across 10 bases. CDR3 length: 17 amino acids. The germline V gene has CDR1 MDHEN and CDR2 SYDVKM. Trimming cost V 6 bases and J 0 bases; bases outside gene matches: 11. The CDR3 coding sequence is TGTGCCAGCAGCTTTCGAGGGGACAGGGGATACTCCTACGAGCAGTACTTC. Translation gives CASSFRGDRGYSYEQYF.

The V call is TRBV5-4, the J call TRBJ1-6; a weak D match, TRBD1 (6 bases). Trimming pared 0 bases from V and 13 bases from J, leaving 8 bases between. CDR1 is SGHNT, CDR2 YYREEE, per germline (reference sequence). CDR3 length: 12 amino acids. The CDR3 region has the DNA TGTGCCAGCAGCTTGGGTGGGGGCCCCCTCCACTTT. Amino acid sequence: CASSLGGGPLHF. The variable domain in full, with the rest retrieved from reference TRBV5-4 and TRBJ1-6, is ETGVTQSPTHLIKTRGQQVTLRCSSQSGHNTVSWYQQALGQGPQFIFQYYREEENGRGNFPPRFSGLQFPNYSSELNVNALELDDSALYLCASSLGGGPLHFGNGTRLTVT.

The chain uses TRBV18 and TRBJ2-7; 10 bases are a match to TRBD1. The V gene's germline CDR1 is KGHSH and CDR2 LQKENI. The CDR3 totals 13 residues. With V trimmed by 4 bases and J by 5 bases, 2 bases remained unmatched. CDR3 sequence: CASSLGTGDEQYF. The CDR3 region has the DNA TGTGCCAGCTCACTTGGGACAGGGGACGAGCAGTACTTC.

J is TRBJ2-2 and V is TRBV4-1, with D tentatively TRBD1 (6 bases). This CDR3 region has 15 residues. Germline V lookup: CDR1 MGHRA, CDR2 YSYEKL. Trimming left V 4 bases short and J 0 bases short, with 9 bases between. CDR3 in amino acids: CASSLWTANTGELFF. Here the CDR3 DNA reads TGCGCCAGCAGCCTATGGACAGCGAACACCGGGGAGCTGTTTTTT.

The CDR3 DNA is TGCGCCAGCAGCTTGGCCGCCGGAGGGGACGGTTCACCCCTCCACTTT. It translates to CASSLAAGGDGSPLHF. This chain joins TRBV5-1 and TRBJ1-6; D perhaps matches TRBD1 (5 bases). The CDR3 has 16 residues. CDR1 and CDR2 (germline): SGHRS, YFSETQ. The V and J ends lost 0 bases and 9 bases respectively, with 16 bases between them.

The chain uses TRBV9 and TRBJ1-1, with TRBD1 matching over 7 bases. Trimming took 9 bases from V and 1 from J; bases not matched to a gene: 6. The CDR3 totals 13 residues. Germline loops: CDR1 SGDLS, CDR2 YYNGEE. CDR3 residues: CANDRQGNTEAFF. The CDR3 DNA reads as TGTGCCAACGATAGACAGGGGAACACTGAAGCTTTCTTT. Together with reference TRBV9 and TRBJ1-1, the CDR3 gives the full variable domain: DSGVTQTPKHLITATGQRVTLRCSPRSGDLSVYWYQQSLDQGLQFLIQYYNGEERAKGNILERFSAQQFPDLHSELNLSSLELGDSALYFCANDRQGNTEAFFGQGTRLTVV.

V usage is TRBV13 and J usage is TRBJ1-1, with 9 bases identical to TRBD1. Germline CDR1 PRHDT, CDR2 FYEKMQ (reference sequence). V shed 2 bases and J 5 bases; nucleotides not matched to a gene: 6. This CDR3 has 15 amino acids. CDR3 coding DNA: TGTGCCAGCAGCTTATGGGGACAGGGAGGGACTGAAGCTTTCTTT. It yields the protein CASSLWGQGGTEAFF.